This passage covers 20 T cell receptor beta chains from one sample sequenced in a study of circulating CD8 cells and anti-PD-1 response in melanoma. From live CD3+CD8+TCRalphabeta+ cells, four PD-1 and/or TIGIT subsets were sorted. TCR libraries were prepared from about 15 ng of total RNA with the QIAseq Immune Repertoire TCR panel. TCRdb re-called the reads with MiXCR, one entry per CDR3 protein. Of about 450 distinct CDR3 sequences listed, about 9.9% are singletons. Material: CD8+ T cells from PBMCs, obtained at baseline or after one month of anti-PD-1 therapy (not recorded which). The source of these receptors is a human donor with melanoma.

Worth noting for this clonotype: A clone one base away is much larger, so this may be a read error. This chain uses TRBV28 with TRBJ2-3; 9 positions agree with TRBD2. The CDR3 runs 14 residues. Per the germline V gene, CDR1 is MDHEN and CDR2 is SYDVKM. CDR3 residues: CASSFLAGTGTQYF. The CDR3 DNA reads as TGTGCCAGCAGTTTCCTAGCGGGAACAGGTACGCAGTATTTT.

This clonotype is large (0.1 to 1%) within its sample. J is TRBJ1-5 and V is TRBV5-6; D is ambiguous. The CDR3 has 12 residues. The V end lost 4 bases, the J end lost 9 bases, and 11 bases lay between the germline ends. Germline CDR1 SGHDT, CDR2 YYEEEE. The CDR3 DNA sequence: TGTGCCAGCAGCGTATCGGACGGGCCCCAGCATTTT. Encoded protein: CASSVSDGPQHF.

By frequency in the sample, this clonotype is medium-sized (0.01 to 0.1%). This chain connects TRBV28 to TRBJ2-3, with D perhaps matching TRBD2 (6 bases). The CDR3 contains 17 residues. The ends were cut back, 6 bases at V and 1 base at J, with 20 bases in the middle. Germline loops: CDR1 MDHEN, CDR2 SYDVKM. CDR3 nucleotide sequence: TGTGCCAGCAGACCGGTAGGGACTCTGTTTGGCACAGATACGCAGTATTTT. It is translated as CASRPVGTLFGTDTQYF.

In this sample, this clonotype turned up a few times. The V call is TRBV2, the J call TRBJ2-7; D is uncertain. The CDR3 runs to 13 residues. Germline V lookup: CDR1 SNHLY, CDR2 FYNNEI. Trimming took 7 bases from V and 0 from J, leaving 10 bases between them. The CDR3 protein is CASTIPDSYEQYF. The CDR3 coding sequence is TGTGCCAGCACTATTCCAGACTCCTACGAGCAGTACTTC.

This clonotype was counted once. The CDR3 here is CASKPPDSDHEQFF. The CDR3 DNA reads as TGTGCCAGCAAGCCCCCGGACAGTGACCATGAGCAGTTCTTC. The rearrangement uses TRBV2 and TRBJ2-1, with a possible D match to TRBD1 (6 bases). This CDR3 is 14 amino acids long. Germline CDR1 is SNHLY and CDR2 is FYNNEI. Trimming removed 7 bases from V and 8 bases from J, with 18 bases in between.

Regarding this clonotype: The CDR3 ends on some other residue instead of the conserved phenylalanine or tryptophan, so this is likely a read error. This chain joins TRBV27 and TRBJ2-7; either TRBD1 or TRBD2 may supply D (6 bases each). With 4 bases removed from V and 3 bases from J, the gap between germline ends came to 13 bases. In germline, CDR1 is MNHEY, CDR2 SMNVEV (reference sequence). The CDR3 has 14 residues. The CDR3, as DNA: TGTGCCAGCAGTTCATCGGAGGGGGTCTACGAGCAGTACTCC. As protein: CASSSSEGVYEQYS.

A remark on this clonotype: This likely came from a read error, as a far larger clone is one base away. The chain uses TRBV5-6 and TRBJ2-3; the D is unclear. CDR1 is SGHDT and CDR2 is YYEEEE in the germline V gene. This CDR3 comprises 12 residues. The CDR3 nucleotides are TGTGCCAGCAGCTTGGGGGCAGATGCGCAGTATTTT. This sequence encodes CASSLGADAQYF.

In its sample, this clonotype is large. The rearrangement links TRBV5-4 to TRBJ2-1; 7 nucleotides match TRBD1. From germline, CDR1 is SGHNT and CDR2 YYREEE (reference sequence). Trimming at V came to 4 bases and at J to 5 bases, leaving 6 bases not matched to a gene. This CDR3 spans 14 amino acids. The CDR3 is CASSLSGTDNEQFF. CDR3 DNA: TGTGCCAGCAGCCTTTCCGGGACAGACAATGAGCAGTTCTTC.

This clonotype is large in the sample. The chain joins TRBV5-6 to TRBJ2-1; D is uncertain. Trimming pared 1 base from V and 5 bases from J, leaving 13 bases between. The CDR3 covers 15 residues. Germline V gene sequence: CDR1 SGHDT, CDR2 YYEEEE. The CDR3 reads CASSLQATVNNEQFF. DNA for the CDR3: TGTGCCAGCAGCTTGCAGGCGACTGTGAACAATGAGCAGTTCTTC.

This clonotype showed up just a few times. With only one base between it and a far larger clone, this is likely a read error. The chain links TRBV29-1 to TRBJ2-1; D not resolved. Trimming took 4 bases from V and 10 from J, leaving 17 bases between them. CDR1 and CDR2 (germline): SQVTM, ANQGSEA. The CDR3 contains 13 residues. This CDR3 is CSVVRASTYEQFF. DNA of the CDR3: TGCAGCGTTGTTCGGGCAAGTACCTACGAGCAGTTCTTC.

This clonotype rates as large. The chain couples TRBV2 to TRBJ2-7; possibly TRBD1 for D (6 bases). Germline CDR1 and CDR2: SNHLY and FYNNEI. V was shortened by 7 bases and J by 5 bases, with 18 bases between the two germline ends. The CDR3 has 14 residues. This chain's CDR3 is CASKPPDSDHEQYF. For the CDR3, the DNA is TGTGCCAGCAAGCCCCCGGACAGTGACCACGAGCAGTACTTC.

Sample share makes this clonotype large. The chain has TRBV20-1 and TRBJ2-1; the match to TRBD2 covers 7 bases. This CDR3 is 15 amino acids long. Germline V gene lookup returns CDR1 DFQATT and CDR2 SNEGSKA (reference sequence). The V segment lost 2 bases and the J segment 0 bases; nucleotides outside the gene matches: 4. CDR3 nucleotides: TGCAGTGCTAGACTAGCGGATACCTCCTACAATGAGCAGTTCTTC. The encoded protein is CSARLADTSYNEQFF.

By share, this clonotype ranks as large. The J gene is TRBJ2-3, the V gene TRBV7-3, with 8 bases that match TRBD2. Germline V gives CDR1 SGHTA, CDR2 FQGTGA. With V trimmed by 5 bases and J by 3 bases, 7 bases remained unmatched. This CDR3 region has 15 residues. CDR3: CASSLSGAGTDTQYF. DNA of the CDR3: TGTGCCAGCAGCCTTAGCGGGGCGGGAACAGATACGCAGTATTTT.

By its share, this clonotype is large. The V and J genes are TRBV7-2 and TRBJ2-1; 8 nucleotides align to TRBD1. The germline V gene has CDR1 SGHTA and CDR2 FQGNSA. After removal of 7 bases from V and 5 bases from J, the junction contained 10 bases not matched to a gene. The CDR3 sequence is 15 residues long. CDR3 nucleotides: TGTGCCAGCAACATTTCGGGACAGGAGAACAATGAGCAGTTCTTC. It translates to CASNISGQENNEQFF.

By share of the sample, this clonotype is medium-sized. J is TRBJ2-7 and V is TRBV10-2, with 12 nucleotides matching TRBD2. CDR1 WSHSY and CDR2 SAAADI come from the germline V gene. The trim removed 4 bases at V and 5 bases at J, leaving 3 bases unmatched. This CDR3 has 14 amino acids. The CDR3 here is CASSGTSGDNEQYF. In DNA form, the CDR3 reads TGCGCCAGCAGTGGGACTAGCGGGGACAACGAGCAGTACTTC.

This clonotype is termed large (0.1 to 1%). The gene calls are TRBV6-2 or TRBV6-3 and TRBJ2-1; 8 bases are shared with TRBD1. Germline V lookup: CDR1 MNHEY, CDR2 SVGEGT. The CDR3 spans 16 residues. V dropped 1 base and J dropped 3; count of bases not matched to a gene: 5. CDR3 sequence (DNA): TGTGCCAGCAGTTACTTTCCGGGACAGGTCTACAATGAGCAGTTCTTC. It specifies CASSYFPGQVYNEQFF.

This clonotype rates as large. The V gene is TRBV7-2, the J gene TRBJ1-4; D might be TRBD1 (6 bases). V lost 3 bases and J 7 bases, leaving 15 bases between the germline ends. The germline CDR1 and CDR2 sequences are SGHTA and FQGNSA. The CDR3 consists of 15 residues. The CDR3 is CASSFGSGTIEKLFF. The CDR3 region has the DNA TGTGCCAGCAGCTTTGGTTCCGGGACAATTGAAAAACTGTTTTTT.

This clonotype is labeled as medium-sized. The J gene is TRBJ1-1, the V gene TRBV28; D gene ambiguous. From germline, CDR1 is MDHEN and CDR2 SYDVKM. This CDR3 is built from 15 residues. Trimming cost V 4 bases and J 0 bases, with 12 bases left between them. The DNA of the CDR3 is TGTGCCAGCAGTTCAGGTCCGTTCTTGAACACTGAAGCTTTCTTT. Translation: CASSSGPFLNTEAFF.

This clonotype rates as large (0.1 to 1%). V gene TRBV21-1 combines with J gene TRBJ2-5; the table assigns TRBD1, which was not confirmed against the DNA. TRBV21-1 is a pseudogene segment. The CDR3 covers 15 residues. The CDR3 region has the DNA TGTGCCAGCAGCCCTAGATCTCCGGGACAGGGTCGGGGTCGGTTC. Amino acids: CASSPRSPGQGRGRF.

Within the sample, this clonotype is medium-sized. The chain links TRBV20-1 to TRBJ2-3; TRBD2 aligns across 7 bases. The V gene's germline CDR1 is DFQATT and CDR2 SNEGSKA (reference sequence). This CDR3 contains 16 residues. Trimming took 0 bases from V and 1 from J; bases not matched to a gene: 7. The CDR3 sequence is CSARDRAGLGTDTQYF. As DNA, the CDR3 is TGCAGTGCTAGAGACAGAGCGGGGCTGGGCACAGATACGCAGTATTTT.